The present T cell receptor beta chain was sequenced within a study of blood T cell repertoires in COVID-19. Study background: The United States, Italy and Spain were the sources of the acute and convalescent COVID-19 samples.

Method: immunoSEQ multiplex PCR; TCRdb's copy keeps in-frame clones and lacks some. The sample records over 80,000 clones, around three quarters being singletons. With V trimmed by 2 bases and J by 13 bases, 11 bases remained unmatched. CDR1 and CDR2 from the germline V gene are MNHNS and SASEGT. This CDR3 comprises 15 residues. This rearrangement joins TRBV6-1 to TRBJ2-1, with 10 bases lining up with TRBD2. Material for sequencing was peripheral blood. This TCR derives from a woman aged 70-85 years with acute or convalescent COVID-19. This CDR3 reads CASSEIGLAGERQFF. CDR3 nucleotide sequence: TGTGCCAGCAGTGAAATCGGTCTAGCGGGAGAAAGACAGTTCTTC.